This is a list of T cell receptor beta chains from one sample in a study of PD-1 blockade in classical Hodgkin lymphoma. Using immunoSEQ multiplex PCR, the repertoire was profiled, and TCRdb retains in-frame clones only, with some absent. The table records about 43,000 clones, roughly 72% of them present only once. Sequences were derived from peripheral blood mononuclear cells (PBMCs), sampled before the second cycle of nivolumab. Receptor source: a human donor with classical Hodgkin lymphoma. Each CDR3 is given with its conserved first and last residue. A D gene is named only where the DNA matches it firmly. Not every row has a clone size; where given, it reads once, few, many or a size class.

size,V,length,D,J,DNA,CDR3
once,TRBV15,14,NA,TRBJ2-1,TGTGCCACCAGCAGAGATGAGACATCGGTTTGGGAATTCTTC,CATSRDETSVWEFF
NA,TRBV9,15,NA,TRBJ1-1,TGTGCCAGCAGCGTAGGGCAGGTAGTGAACACTGAAGCTTTCTTT,CASSVGQVVNTEAFF
NA,TRBV28,15,NA,TRBJ2-7,TGTGCCAGCCCTGGGCGTGGGCAGGGCGGCTACGAGCAGTACTTC,CASPGRGQGGYEQYF
NA,TRBV7-6,17,NA,TRBJ2-1,TGTGCCAGCAGCTTAATGGGGCGTAGGGCAACCTACAATGAGCAGTTCTTC,CASSLMGRRATYNEQFF
NA,TRBV18,17,TRBD1,TRBJ2-7,TGTGCCAGCTCACCCCGCGGAGCCGGGACAGGGACCTACGAGCAGTACTTC,CASSPRGAGTGTYEQYF
NA,TRBV2,15,NA,TRBJ2-1,TGTGCCAGCAGTAAAACCCGGGGAACCTACAATGAGCAGTTCTTC,CASSKTRGTYNEQFF
NA,TRBV6-5,12,NA,TRBJ2-7,TGTGCCAGCAGTTATGATGTCTACGAGCAGTACTTC,CASSYDVYEQYF
NA,TRBV29-1,15,TRBD1,TRBJ1-2,TGCAGCGTTCGATATACAGGGGGCCTAGGCTATGGCTACACCTTC,CSVRYTGGLGYGYTF
NA,TRBV25-1,13,NA,TRBJ1-1,TGTGCCAGCAGTGACAGGGGGAACACTGAAGCTTTCTTT,CASSDRGNTEAFF
NA,TRBV7-9,13,NA,TRBJ2-7,TGTGCCAGCAGCCCGCAGAGGAGCTACGAGCAGTACTTC,CASSPQRSYEQYF
NA,TRBV5-1,16,NA,TRBJ1-5,TGCGCCAGCAGCTTGGGGGTAACAGGAAGCAATCAGCCCCAGCATTTT,CASSLGVTGSNQPQHF
NA,TRBV19,13,NA,TRBJ2-7,TGTGCCAGTAGTATTGGCAGTGCCTACGAGCAGTACTTC,CASSIGSAYEQYF
NA,TRBV6-6,14,TRBD1,TRBJ1-1,TGTGCCAGCAGTCGGACAGGGGAGAACACTGAAGCTTTCTTT,CASSRTGENTEAFF
NA,TRBV25-1,13,NA,TRBJ2-2,TGTGCCAGCACCCACAGGGCAACCGGGGAGCTGTTTTTT,CASTHRATGELFF
NA,TRBV15,15,NA,TRBJ2-2,TGTGCCACAAGGACAGTGGCAACTAACACCGGGGAGCTGTTTTTT,CATRTVATNTGELFF